This T cell receptor (beta chain) was sequenced for a study of cytomegalovirus exposure and HLA in healthy donors. Points from the study as a whole: Sequences of the TCR beta chain were said to predict the HLA-A and HLA-B alleles of most subjects accurately. A later analysis linked a missense DCLRE1C variant to TCR beta V- and J-gene trimming. There were several of the most significant clusters that appeared linked to common viral pathogens in a later analysis. The investigators catalogued about 170 TCR beta chains as cytomegalovirus-associated.

Both 60 Vbeta primers and 13 Jbeta primers went into the PCR. Profiling relied on immunoSEQ multiplex PCR, and the TCRdb table lists in-frame clones only, not all of them. The sample consists of some 100,000 clones, 76% of them appearing once. As concerns this clone: Its antigen is unidentified.

This CDR3 is 16 amino acids long. V was clipped by 2 bases and J by 4 bases; unmatched bases: 8. Germline CDR1 is SEHNR and CDR2 is FQNEAQ (reference sequence). V and J are TRBV7-9 and TRBJ1-2, with 9 bases matching TRBD1. Material: PBMCs. The sequence came from a middle-aged man in good health and CMV-seronegative. The CDR3 DNA reads as TGTGCCAGCAGCTTACCCGATCGGGGACAGGGCTATGGCTACACCTTC. Protein product: CASSLPDRGQGYGYTF.